This is a list of T cell receptor beta chains from one sample in a study of tumor-infiltrating lymphocytes in primary liver carcinoma. One entry per CDR3 protein, called by TCRdb with MiXCR from the multiplex PCR reads. The table lists about 320,000 distinct CDR3 sequences, 60% to 80% of them singletons. The sequenced sample consisted of peripheral blood. The receptors were gathered from a middle-aged man with primary liver carcinoma and hepatitis B virus infection. CDR3s include the opening cysteine and the closing phenylalanine or tryptophan. The D gene is left open where the match is weak. Size is stated for part of the rows, as once, few or many counts, or as a class when the clone is expanded.

j_gene | d_gene | v_gene | abundance | CDR3aa | CDR3nt
TRBJ2-1 | TRBD2 | TRBV28 | . | CASSSGLAETYNEQFF | TGTGCCAGCAGTTCGGGACTAGCGGAAACCTACAATGAGCAGTTCTTC
TRBJ2-7 | TRBD2 | TRBV6-5 | few | CASRPEGLAYEQYF | TGTGCCTCCAGGCCGGAGGGACTAGCCTATGAGCAGTACTTC
TRBJ2-5 | . | TRBV6-2/TRBV6-3 | few | CASEASRRVEETQYF | TGTGCCAGCGAGGCCAGTAGGAGAGTAGAAGAGACCCAGTACTTC
TRBJ2-7 | . | TRBV6-1 | . | CDTSPGLRPYEQYF | TGTGACACGTCTCCGGGACTTCGTCCTTACGAGCAGTACTTC
TRBJ2-5 | . | TRBV11-2 | . | CASSPKQGLQETQYF | TGTGCCAGCAGCCCGAAACAGGGCCTACAAGAGACCCAGTACTTC
TRBJ2-7 | TRBD2 | TRBV7-9 | . | CASSLGGRTEQYF | TGTGCCAGCAGCTTAGGCGGGAGGACCGAGCAGTACTTC
TRBJ2-7 | . | TRBV6-1 | many | CASSGLYEQYF | TGTGCCAGCAGCGGACTCTACGAGCAGTACTTC
TRBJ2-7 | . | TRBV28 | . | CAAKGTHEQYF | TGTGCCGCCAAGGGGACCCACGAGCAGTACTTC
TRBJ2-2 | . | TRBV9 | . | CASGKGRVDTGELFF | TGTGCCAGCGGAAAGGGAAGGGTAGACACCGGGGAGCTGTTTTTT
TRBJ2-7 | TRBD2 | TRBV5-6 | . | CASSREGLGYEQHF | TGCGCCAGCAGCCGGGAGGGACTCGGCTACGAGCAGCACTTC
TRBJ1-6 | . | TRBV4-1 | many | CASSQQLRGPLHF | TGCGCCAGCAGCCAACAACTTCGCGGACCCCTCCACTTT
TRBJ2-2 | . | TRBV6-1 | . | CASGIIVNTGEPFF | TGTGCCAGCGGGATTATCGTTAACACCGGGGAGCCGTTTTTT
TRBJ2-5 | . | TRBV25-1 | . | CASRFQGGRGETQYF | TGTGCCAGCAGATTCCAAGGGGGGCGAGGAGAGACCCAGTACTTC
TRBJ2-7 | . | TRBV28 | few | CASSSGGNNEQYF | TGTGCCAGCAGTTCCGGGGGCAACAACGAGCAGTACTTC
TRBJ2-1 | TRBD2 | TRBV5-1 | . | CASSLEASGSSGERFF | TGCGCCAGCAGCTTGGAGGCTAGCGGGAGTTCGGGTGAGCGGTTCTTC
TRBJ2-4 | TRBD2 | TRBV7-8 | . | CASSLAISGGPGTGIQYF | TGTGCCAGCAGCTTAGCGATCTCGGGAGGGCCCGGGACGGGCATTCAGTACTTC
TRBJ2-7 | . | TRBV28 | . | CASIPLGRSSYEQYF | TGTGCCAGCATCCCATTAGGACGGAGCTCCTACGAGCAGTACTTC
TRBJ1-5 | TRBD1 | TRBV25-1 | . | CASTTGTGPPLGNQPQHF | TGTGCCAGCACCACCGGGACAGGGCCCCCTTTGGGCAATCAGCCCCAGCATTTT
TRBJ2-5 | TRBD2 | TRBV11-3 | . | CASSPGTSGSRAQEAQYF | TGTGCCAGCAGCCCCGGGACTAGCGGGAGCAGGGCACAAGAGGCCCAGTACTTC
TRBJ2-5 | TRBD1 | TRBV4-1 | many | CASSQEDRGVETQYF | TGCGCCAGCAGCCAAGAGGACAGGGGGGTAGAGACCCAGTACTTC
TRBJ2-1 | TRBD2 | TRBV6-1 | . | CAGSEGLAAYNGQFF | TGTGCCGGCAGTGAAGGACTAGCGGCATACAATGGGCAGTTCTTC
TRBJ2-6 | TRBD1 | TRBV4-1 | . | CASSQGGWGQVPGGNVLTF | TGCGCCAGCAGCCAAGGCGGTTGGGGACAGGTTCCTGGGGGCAACGTCCTGACTTTC
TRBJ2-2 | . | TRBV6-2/TRBV6-3 | . | CASMGNTGELFF | TGTGCCAGCATGGGCAACACCGGGGAGCTGTTTTTT
TRBJ1-2 | TRBD1 | TRBV6-5 | many | CASSPAGTANYGYTF | TGTGCCAGCAGTCCCGCCGGGACAGCTAACTATGGCTACACCTTC
TRBJ2-1 | . | TRBV2 | . | CASSGKREQFF | TGTGCCAGCAGTGGTAAGCGGGAGCAGTTCTTC
TRBJ2-5 | . | TRBV5-1 | . | CASSRGGLYGETQYF | TGCGCCAGCAGCAGAGGGGGACTATACGGAGAGACCCAGTACTTC
TRBJ1-2 | . | TRBV7-9 | few | CASSTVQESNYGYTF | TGTGCCAGCAGCACAGTCCAAGAGTCTAACTATGGCTACACCTTC
TRBJ2-1 | TRBD2 | TRBV5-1 | few | CASNLASGLNEQFF | TGCGCCAGCAATCTGGCTAGCGGCCTCAATGAGCAGTTCTTC
TRBJ2-1 | . | TRBV29-1 | . | CSVGSGYNELFF | TGCAGCGTTGGTAGTGGCTACAATGAGCTATTCTTC
TRBJ1-1 | TRBD1 | TRBV12-3/TRBV12-4 | many | CASSLRQGGTEAFF | TGTGCCAGCAGTTTAAGACAGGGTGGTACTGAAGCTTTCTTT
TRBJ1-2 | . | TRBV6-1 | . | CASSEGLPSCGFTF | TGTGCCAGCAGTGAGGGACTCCCGTCTTGTGGCTTCACCTTC
TRBJ2-7 | TRBD1 | TRBV29-1 | . | CSVEGWGQGPSRYEQYF | TGCAGCGTTGAAGGTTGGGGACAGGGGCCTTCCCGCTACGAACAGTACTTC
TRBJ2-5 | . | TRBV5-4 | . | CASSPGISPETRYF | TGTGCCAGCAGCCCTGGAATCTCCCCGGAGACCCGGTACTTC
TRBJ1-6 | . | TRBV10-3 | . | CAISDTRGSDSPLHF | TGTGCCATCAGTGACACAAGGGGCTCTGATTCACCTCTCCACTTT
TRBJ2-6 | . | TRBV5-6 | . | CASSPPRANVLTF | TGTGCCAGCAGCCCACCAAGGGCCAACGTCCTGACTTTC
TRBJ1-1 | . | TRBV28 | . | CASSSPGHLSDTEAFF | TGTGCCAGCAGTTCCCCGGGACACTTATCAGACACCGAAGCTTTCTTT
TRBJ1-5 | TRBD1 | TRBV7-8 | . | CASSRREQGAAQLQHF | TGTGCCAGCAGCCGACGGGAACAGGGGGCGGCTCAGCTCCAGCATTTT